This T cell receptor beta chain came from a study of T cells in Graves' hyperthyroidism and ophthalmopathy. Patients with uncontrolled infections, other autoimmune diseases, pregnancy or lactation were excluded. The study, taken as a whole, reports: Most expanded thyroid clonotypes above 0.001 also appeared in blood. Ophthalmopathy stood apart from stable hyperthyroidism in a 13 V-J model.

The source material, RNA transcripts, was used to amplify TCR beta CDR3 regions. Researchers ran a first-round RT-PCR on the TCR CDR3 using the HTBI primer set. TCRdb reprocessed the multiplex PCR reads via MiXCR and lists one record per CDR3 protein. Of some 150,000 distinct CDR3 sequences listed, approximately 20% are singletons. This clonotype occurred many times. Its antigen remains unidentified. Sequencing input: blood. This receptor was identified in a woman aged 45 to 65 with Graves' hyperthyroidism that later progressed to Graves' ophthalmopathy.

This CDR3 reads CASSQWGTVYNEQFF. The CDR3 bases are TGTGCCAGCAGTCAGTGGGGGACAGTCTACAATGAGCAGTTCTTC. The gene calls are TRBV28 and TRBJ2-1; TRBD1 agrees at 7 bases. The CDR3 covers 15 residues. The junction had 7 bases not matched to a gene; V was cut back by 5 bases and J by 3 bases. Looked up from germline, CDR1 is MDHEN and CDR2 is SYDVKM.